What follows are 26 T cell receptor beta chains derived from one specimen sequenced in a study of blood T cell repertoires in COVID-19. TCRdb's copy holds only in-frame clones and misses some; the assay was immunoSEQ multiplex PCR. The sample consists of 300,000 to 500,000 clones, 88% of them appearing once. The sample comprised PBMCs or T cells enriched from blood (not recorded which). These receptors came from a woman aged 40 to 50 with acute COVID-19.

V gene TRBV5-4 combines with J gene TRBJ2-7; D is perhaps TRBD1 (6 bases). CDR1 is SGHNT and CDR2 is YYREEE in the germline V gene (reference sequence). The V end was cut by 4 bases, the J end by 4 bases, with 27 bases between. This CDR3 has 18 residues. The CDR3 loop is CASSPPPRPGQTFYEQYF. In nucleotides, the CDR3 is TGTGCCAGCAGCCCGCCACCAAGACCGGGACAAACATTTTACGAGCAGTACTTC.

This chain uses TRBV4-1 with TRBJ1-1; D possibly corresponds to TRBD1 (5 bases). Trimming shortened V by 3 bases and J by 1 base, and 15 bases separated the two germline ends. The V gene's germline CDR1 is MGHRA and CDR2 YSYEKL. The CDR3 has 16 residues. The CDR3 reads CASSHKVPGRNTEAFF. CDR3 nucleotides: TGCGCCAGCAGCCACAAGGTTCCAGGGCGGAACACTGAAGCTTTCTTT.

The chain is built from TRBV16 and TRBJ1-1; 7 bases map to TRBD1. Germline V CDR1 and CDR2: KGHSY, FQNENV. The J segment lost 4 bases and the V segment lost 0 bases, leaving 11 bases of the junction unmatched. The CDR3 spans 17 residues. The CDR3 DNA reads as TGTGCCAGCAGCCAATCGGTTCCAGGGGGACTGGGCACTGAAGCTTTCTTT. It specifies CASSQSVPGGLGTEAFF.

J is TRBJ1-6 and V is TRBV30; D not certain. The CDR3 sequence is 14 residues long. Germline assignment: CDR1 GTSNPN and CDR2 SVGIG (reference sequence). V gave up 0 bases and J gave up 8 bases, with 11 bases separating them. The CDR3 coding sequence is TGTGCCTGGAGTGTAAGAGGGATCGATTCACCCCTCCACTTT. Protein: CAWSVRGIDSPLHF.

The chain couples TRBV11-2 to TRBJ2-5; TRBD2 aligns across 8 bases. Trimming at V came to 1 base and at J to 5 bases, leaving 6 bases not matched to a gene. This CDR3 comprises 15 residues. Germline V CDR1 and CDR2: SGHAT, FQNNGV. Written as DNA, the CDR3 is TGTGCCAGCAGCTTAGTCCCAGCGGGGGCTGAGACCCAGTACTTC. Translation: CASSLVPAGAETQYF. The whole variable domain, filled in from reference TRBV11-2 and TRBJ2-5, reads EAGVAQSPRYKIIEKRQSVAFWCNPISGHATLYWYQQILGQGPKLLIQFQNNGVVDDSQLPKDRFSAERLKGVDSTLKIQPAKLEDSAVYLCASSLVPAGAETQYFGPGTRLLVL.

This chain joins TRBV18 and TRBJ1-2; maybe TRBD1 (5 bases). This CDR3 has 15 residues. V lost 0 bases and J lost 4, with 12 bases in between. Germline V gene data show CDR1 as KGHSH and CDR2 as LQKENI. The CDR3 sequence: CASSPPSGPSYGYTF. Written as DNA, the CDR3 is TGTGCCAGCTCACCACCGTCAGGGCCTAGCTATGGCTACACCTTC.

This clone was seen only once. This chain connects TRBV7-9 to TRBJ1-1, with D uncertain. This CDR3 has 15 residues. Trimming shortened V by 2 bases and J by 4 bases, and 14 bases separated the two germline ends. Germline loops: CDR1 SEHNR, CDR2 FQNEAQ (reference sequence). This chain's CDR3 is CASSLRRGSGTEAFF. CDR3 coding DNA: TGTGCCAGCAGCTTACGGCGGGGTTCGGGCACTGAAGCTTTCTTT.

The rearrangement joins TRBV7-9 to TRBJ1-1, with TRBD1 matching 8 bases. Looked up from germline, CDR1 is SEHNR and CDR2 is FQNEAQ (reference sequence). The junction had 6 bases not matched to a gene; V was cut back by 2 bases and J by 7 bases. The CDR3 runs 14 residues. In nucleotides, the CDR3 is TGTGCCAGCAGCTTACGGACAGGGTACGATGAAGCTTTCTTT. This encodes CASSLRTGYDEAFF.

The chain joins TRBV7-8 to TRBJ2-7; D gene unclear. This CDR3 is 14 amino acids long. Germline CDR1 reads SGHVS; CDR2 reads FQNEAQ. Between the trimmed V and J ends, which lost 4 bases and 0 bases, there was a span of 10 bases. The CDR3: CASSSPGSSYEQYF. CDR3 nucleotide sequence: TGTGCCAGCAGCTCCCCAGGCAGCTCCTACGAGCAGTACTTC.

CDR3 loop: CASSEKPRVGTEAFF. The CDR3 coding sequence is TGTGCCAGCAGTGAAAAACCCAGGGTAGGGACTGAAGCTTTCTTT. The chain is built from TRBV6-1 and TRBJ1-1, with D perhaps TRBD1 (5 bases). Germline V gene lookup returns CDR1 MNHNS and CDR2 SASEGT. CDR3 length: 15 residues. Trimming cost V 2 bases and J 5 bases, with 15 bases left between them.

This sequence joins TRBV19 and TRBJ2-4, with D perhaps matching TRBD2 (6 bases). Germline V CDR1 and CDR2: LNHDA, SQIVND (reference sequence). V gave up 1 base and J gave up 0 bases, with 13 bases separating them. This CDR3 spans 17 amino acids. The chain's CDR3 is CASSIGPRREAKNIQYF. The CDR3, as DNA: TGTGCCAGTAGTATAGGCCCCCGGAGGGAAGCCAAAAACATTCAGTACTTC.

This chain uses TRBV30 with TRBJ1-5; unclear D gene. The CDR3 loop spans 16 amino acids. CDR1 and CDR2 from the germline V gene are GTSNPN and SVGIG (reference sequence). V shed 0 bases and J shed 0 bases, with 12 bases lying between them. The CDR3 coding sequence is TGTGCCTGGAGTGTACTTAGAGGAAATAGCAATCAGCCCCAGCATTTT. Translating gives CAWSVLRGNSNQPQHF.

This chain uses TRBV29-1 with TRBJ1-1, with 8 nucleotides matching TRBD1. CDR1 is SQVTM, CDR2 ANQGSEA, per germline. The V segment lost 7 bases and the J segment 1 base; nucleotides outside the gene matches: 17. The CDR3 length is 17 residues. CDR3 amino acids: CSAVAGGFIGRNTEAFF. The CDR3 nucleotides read TGCAGCGCTGTGGCAGGGGGCTTTATTGGTCGGAACACTGAAGCTTTCTTT.

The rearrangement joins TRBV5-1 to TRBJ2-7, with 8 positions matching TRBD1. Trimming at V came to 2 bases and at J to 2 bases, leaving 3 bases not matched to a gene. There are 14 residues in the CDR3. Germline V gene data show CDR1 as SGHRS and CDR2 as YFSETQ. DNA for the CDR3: TGCGCCAGCAGCTTTCAGGGGGCTGCCTACGAGCAGTACTTC. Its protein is CASSFQGAAYEQYF.

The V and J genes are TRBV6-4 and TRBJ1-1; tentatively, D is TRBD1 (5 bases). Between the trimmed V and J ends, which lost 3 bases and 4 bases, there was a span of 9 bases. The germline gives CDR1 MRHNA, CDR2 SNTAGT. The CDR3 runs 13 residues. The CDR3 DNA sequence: TGTGCCAGCAGTGAACAGGCTTCCACTGAAGCTTTCTTT. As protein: CASSEQASTEAFF.

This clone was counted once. CDR3 DNA sequence: TGTGCCAGCAGCTATTTCAGTGAGGCAGATTCACCCCTCCACTTT. Protein product: CASSYFSEADSPLHF. V is TRBV5-4 and J is TRBJ1-6; no clear D. Per the germline V gene, CDR1 is SGHNT and CDR2 is YYREEE (reference sequence). CDR3 length: 15 amino acids. Trimming removed 3 bases at V and 8 bases at J, with 15 bases between.

CDR3: CASSQGPGRVTEAFF. The DNA for the CDR3 is TGCGCCAGCAGCCAAGGACCAGGGAGGGTTACTGAAGCTTTCTTT. The V and J genes are TRBV4-1 and TRBJ1-1; weak D call: TRBD1 (5 bases). The CDR3 spans 15 residues. Germline CDR1 reads MGHRA; CDR2 reads YSYEKL. V was shortened by 1 base and J by 5 bases, with 14 bases between the two germline ends.

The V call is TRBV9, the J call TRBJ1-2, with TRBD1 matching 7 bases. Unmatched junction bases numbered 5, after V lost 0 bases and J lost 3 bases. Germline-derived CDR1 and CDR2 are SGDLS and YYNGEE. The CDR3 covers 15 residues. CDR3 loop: CASSVDVRGDYGYTF. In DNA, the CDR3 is TGTGCCAGCAGCGTAGATGTCAGGGGGGACTATGGCTACACCTTC.

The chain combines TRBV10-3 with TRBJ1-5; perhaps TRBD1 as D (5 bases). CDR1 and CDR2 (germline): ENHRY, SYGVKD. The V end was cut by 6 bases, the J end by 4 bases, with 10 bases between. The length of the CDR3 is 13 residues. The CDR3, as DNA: TGTGCCATCAGAGGGGAGGGAAATCAGCCCCAGCATTTT. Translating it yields CAIRGEGNQPQHF.

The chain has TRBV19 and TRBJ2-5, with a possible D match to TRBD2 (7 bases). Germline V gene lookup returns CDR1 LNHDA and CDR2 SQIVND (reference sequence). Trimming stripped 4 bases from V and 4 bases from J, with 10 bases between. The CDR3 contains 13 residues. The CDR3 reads CASSRGGGETQYF. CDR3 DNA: TGTGCCAGTAGTAGGGGAGGGGGAGAGACCCAGTACTTC.

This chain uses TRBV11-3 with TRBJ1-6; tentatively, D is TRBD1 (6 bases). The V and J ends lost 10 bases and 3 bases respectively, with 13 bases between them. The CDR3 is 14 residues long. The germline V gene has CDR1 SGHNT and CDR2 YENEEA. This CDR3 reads CATVGGNYNSPLHF. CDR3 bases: TGTGCCACGGTAGGGGGTAACTATAATTCACCCCTCCACTTT.

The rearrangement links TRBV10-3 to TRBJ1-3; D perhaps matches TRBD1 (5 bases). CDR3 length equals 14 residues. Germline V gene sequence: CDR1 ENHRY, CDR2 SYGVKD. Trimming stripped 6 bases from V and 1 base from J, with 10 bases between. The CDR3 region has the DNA TGTGCCATCAGGGGGACTGAATCTGGAAACACCATATATTTT. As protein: CAIRGTESGNTIYF.

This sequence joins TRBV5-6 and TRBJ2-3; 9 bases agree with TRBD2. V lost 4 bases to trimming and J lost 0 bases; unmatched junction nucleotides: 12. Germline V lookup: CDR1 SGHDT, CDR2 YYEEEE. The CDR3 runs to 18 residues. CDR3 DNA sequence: TGTGCCAGCAGCCCAGGGACTAGCAGGGTCCCTAGCACAGATACGCAGTATTTT. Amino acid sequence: CASSPGTSRVPSTDTQYF.

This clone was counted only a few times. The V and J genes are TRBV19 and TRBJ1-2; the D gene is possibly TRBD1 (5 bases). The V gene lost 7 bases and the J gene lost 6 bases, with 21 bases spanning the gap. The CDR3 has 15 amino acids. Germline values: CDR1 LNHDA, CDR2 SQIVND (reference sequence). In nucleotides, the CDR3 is TGTGCCAGTAAAACCCGGGGGGATTTGGCTCATGGCTACACCTTC. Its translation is CASKTRGDLAHGYTF.

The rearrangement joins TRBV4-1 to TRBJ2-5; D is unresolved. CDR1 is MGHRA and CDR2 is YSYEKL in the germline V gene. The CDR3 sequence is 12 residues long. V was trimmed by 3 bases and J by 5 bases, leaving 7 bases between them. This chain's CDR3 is CASSHFSETQYF. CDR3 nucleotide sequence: TGCGCCAGCAGCCATTTTTCGGAGACCCAGTACTTC.

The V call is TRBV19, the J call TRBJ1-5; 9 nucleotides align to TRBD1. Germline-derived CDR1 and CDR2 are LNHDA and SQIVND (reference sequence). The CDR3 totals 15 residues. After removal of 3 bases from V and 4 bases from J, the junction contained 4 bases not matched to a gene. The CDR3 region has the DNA TGTGCCAGTAGTATCTTAGGGACAGGGAATCAGCCCCAGCATTTT. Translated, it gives CASSILGTGNQPQHF.